This TCR beta chain was recorded in a study of cytotoxic CD8 clonotypes in ibrutinib-treated CLL. Study-wide context: Patient counts were about twelve relapsed/refractory, around 15 treatment-naive and 17 to 18 IGHV unmutated. Sequencing produced an average of about 260,000 productive templates and some 100,000 productive rearrangements per sample. Investigators collected response samples after a median approximately twelve months of treatment, range 6 to 36.

The CDR3 has 17 residues. Notes on the study in general: Relative to age-matched healthy donors, clonality at baseline was higher, and it tracked circulating CD8+ T-cell counts.

Measured with immunoSEQ multiplex PCR; TCRdb has only the in-frame clones, and not every one. The sample has 250,000 to 350,000 clones; about 72% are singletons. About this clone: Its antigen is undetermined.

This material consisted of PBMCs, taken at disease progression, from a patient treated with ibrutinib. This clonotype originated in a human donor with chronic lymphocytic leukemia. The chain couples TRBV1 to TRBJ1-5; TRBD1 reflects the table's D call only, with no check against the DNA. TRBV1 constitutes a pseudogene. CDR3 sequence (DNA): TGCACCAGCAGCCAAGTCCTCGGACAGGGCTGCAATCAGCCCCAGCATTTT. It encodes CTSSQVLGQGCNQPQHF.